Presented here are 8 T cell receptor beta chains from one specimen sequenced in a study of post-analysis software for immune sequencing data. What these receptors recognize is not known. cDNA libraries of TCR beta carried unique molecular identifiers. TCRdb fed the PCR reads into MiXCR, producing one record per CDR3 protein. The sample includes 800,000 to 950,000 distinct CDR3 sequences, roughly 50% of them seen just once. Findings of the study overall: Patients used several TRBV segments, including TRBV5-6, TRBV5-1 and TRBV20-1, more often than controls.

Material: blood. The receptors were sampled from a girl aged 10 to 17 with multiple sclerosis.

This clonotype occurred a few times. V usage is TRBV12-3 or TRBV12-4 and J usage is TRBJ2-3, with a possible D match to TRBD2 (6 bases). This CDR3 is 16 amino acids long. V was clipped by 1 base and J by 2 bases, with 13 bases between them. DNA of the CDR3: TGTGCCAGCAGTTTAGGGGGGGTTGCCCTCACAGATACGCAGTATTTT. Its translation is CASSLGGVALTDTQYF.

The rearrangement joins TRBV9 to TRBJ1-1; D may be TRBD1 (6 bases). CDR1 and CDR2 (germline): SGDLS, YYNGEE. Trimming stripped 2 bases from V and 4 bases from J, with 12 bases between. The CDR3 length is 14 residues. This CDR3 is CASSVPTGTTEAFF. The DNA for the CDR3 is TGTGCCAGCAGCGTCCCAACAGGGACCACTGAAGCTTTCTTT.

The chain employs TRBV7-6 and TRBJ2-1; 12 nucleotides line up with TRBD2. This CDR3 has 16 amino acids. Germline V CDR1 and CDR2: SGHVS, FNYEAQ. Trimming removed 1 base from V and 5 bases from J; junction bases left unmatched: 3. Written as DNA, the CDR3 is TGTGCCAGCAGCTTAGGCCCTAGCGGGAGGGACAATGAGCAGTTCTTC. This sequence encodes CASSLGPSGRDNEQFF.

V gene TRBV27 combines with J gene TRBJ1-5; D gene uncertain. CDR1 and CDR2 (germline): MNHEY, SMNVEV (reference sequence). This CDR3 contains 14 residues. The V gene lost 6 bases and the J gene lost 2 bases, with 11 bases spanning the gap. The CDR3, as DNA: TGTGCCAGCAGGTCGGCTTTGGGCAATCAGCCCCAGCATTTT. This sequence encodes CASRSALGNQPQHF.

The genes are TRBV10-3 and TRBJ2-5; 12 nucleotides align to TRBD2. Per the germline V gene, CDR1 is ENHRY and CDR2 is SYGVKD. Germline trimming cut 0 bases from V and 2 bases from J; bases unmatched to any gene: 4. The CDR3 runs 17 residues. DNA of the CDR3: TGTGCCATCAGTGAGTCGACTAGCGGGAGAGTGCAAGAGACCCAGTACTTC. Translation gives CAISESTSGRVQETQYF.

The gene calls are TRBV20-1 and TRBJ2-6; D possibly corresponds to TRBD2 (5 bases). This CDR3 contains 16 residues. Germline V gene lookup returns CDR1 DFQATT and CDR2 SNEGSKA (reference sequence). Trimming pared 2 bases from V and 0 bases from J, leaving 11 bases between. CDR3 nucleotides: TGCAGTGCTAGATTGGGGAGAAGCTCTGGGGCCAACGTCCTGACTTTC. It specifies CSARLGRSSGANVLTF.

This clonotype was counted at least ten times. The chain couples TRBV29-1 to TRBJ2-1; perhaps D is TRBD1 or TRBD2 (6 bases each). The germline CDR1 and CDR2 sequences are SQVTM and ANQGSEA. V dropped 5 bases and J dropped 6 bases, with 23 bases sitting between them. The CDR3 extends over 16 amino acids. CDR3 sequence: CSVLPSWGAQGNEQFF. DNA of the CDR3: TGCAGCGTTTTACCCTCGTGGGGGGCTCAAGGCAATGAGCAGTTCTTC.

This sequence joins TRBV4-2 and TRBJ2-5, with D possibly being TRBD2 (6 bases). The CDR3 is 19 amino acids. With 1 base removed from V and 5 bases from J, the gap between germline ends came to 26 bases. The germline gives CDR1 LGHNA, CDR2 YNFKEQ. In nucleotides, the CDR3 is TGTGCCAGCAGCCAAGTGTTGTCTAGCGAAGAACCGTTTGTGGAGACCCAGTACTTC. It encodes CASSQVLSSEEPFVETQYF.